The present T cell receptor (beta chain) was sequenced within a study of shared clonotypes between healthy human individuals. This CDR3 is built from 14 residues. Germline assignment: CDR1 MDHEN and CDR2 SYDVKM. The V end lost 8 bases, the J end lost 0 bases, and 14 bases lay between the germline ends. The protocol was immunoSEQ multiplex PCR, while the TCRdb copy is restricted to in-frame clones and leaves out a portion. This table holds 2 million to 2.5 million clones, about 90% found once. This clone was observed once. This clonotype was obtained from a man between 18 and 29 years old in good health. Some clones in this sample may be carry-over from other donors' samples. The sample was naive CD4+ T cells from PBMCs. Subset: CD45RA+ positively selected. The V call is TRBV28, the J call TRBJ2-7, with D perhaps matching TRBD1 (7 bases). The CDR3 DNA reads TGTGCCAGCGGAGGGACAGCGCCCTCCTACGAGCAGTACTTC. It encodes CASGGTAPSYEQYF. Supplemented by reference TRBV28 and TRBJ2-7, the full variable domain reads DVKVTQSSRYLVKRTGEKVFLECVQDMDHENMFWYRQDPGLGLRLIYFSYDVKMKEKGDIPEGYSVSREKKERFSLILESASTNQTSMYLCASGGTAPSYEQYFGPGTRLTVT.